This T cell receptor (beta chain) was found in a study of CD4 T cell repertoires in COVID-19. Study observations and caveats: Several top expanded SARS-CoV-2-reactive clonotypes were shared by two or three memory subsets. Some SARS-CoV-2 clonotypes, between about 6.5 and 25%, recurred in SARS-CoV and/or HKU1 cultures.

No culture step preceded sequencing of the ex vivo isolated memory T cells. With regard to this clone: The target antigen is unknown.

Generated by immunoSEQ multiplex PCR, the TCRdb table keeps only in-frame clones and is missing some. In the table there are 60,000 to 90,000 clones, roughly 80% of which are singletons. The CDR3 is 14 amino acids. Trimming took 4 bases from V and 5 from J; bases not matched to a gene: 3. Germline values: CDR1 SGHRS, CDR2 YFSETQ. The chain recombines TRBV5-1 with TRBJ2-7, with 13 bases identical to TRBD2. Source: CD4+ T cells from peripheral blood, taken after recovery from COVID-19. The source of this sequence is a human donor who had COVID-19. This CDR3 reads CASSPGTSGNEQYF. The CDR3 bases are TGCGCCAGCAGCCCGGGGACTAGCGGGAACGAGCAGTACTTC.